This T cell receptor beta chain was identified during a study of cytomegalovirus exposure and HLA in healthy donors. This clone was observed a few times. Use of 60 Vbeta and 13 Jbeta primers characterized the PCR. In the authors' workflow: In a later analysis, of tens of millions of unique beta chains, about 10 million appeared in at least two donors. Generated by immunoSEQ multiplex PCR, the TCRdb table keeps only in-frame clones and is missing some. Clone size and V and J calls were adopted from that table, with D and trimming inferred from the DNA. The table shows about 140,000 clones, with 70% to 85% occurring only once. This receptor was identified in a woman aged 55-69 years in good health and CMV-seropositive. The material sequenced was PBMCs.

CDR3 in amino acids: CSVERQGANTGELFF. The CDR3 bases are TGCAGCGTTGAGAGGCAGGGGGCAAACACCGGGGAGCTGTTTTTT. The V and J genes are TRBV29-1 and TRBJ2-2, with TRBD1 matching over 8 bases. This CDR3 is built from 15 residues. CDR1 and CDR2 (germline): SQVTM, ANQGSEA. The junction had 5 bases not matched to a gene; V was cut back by 3 bases and J by 2 bases.